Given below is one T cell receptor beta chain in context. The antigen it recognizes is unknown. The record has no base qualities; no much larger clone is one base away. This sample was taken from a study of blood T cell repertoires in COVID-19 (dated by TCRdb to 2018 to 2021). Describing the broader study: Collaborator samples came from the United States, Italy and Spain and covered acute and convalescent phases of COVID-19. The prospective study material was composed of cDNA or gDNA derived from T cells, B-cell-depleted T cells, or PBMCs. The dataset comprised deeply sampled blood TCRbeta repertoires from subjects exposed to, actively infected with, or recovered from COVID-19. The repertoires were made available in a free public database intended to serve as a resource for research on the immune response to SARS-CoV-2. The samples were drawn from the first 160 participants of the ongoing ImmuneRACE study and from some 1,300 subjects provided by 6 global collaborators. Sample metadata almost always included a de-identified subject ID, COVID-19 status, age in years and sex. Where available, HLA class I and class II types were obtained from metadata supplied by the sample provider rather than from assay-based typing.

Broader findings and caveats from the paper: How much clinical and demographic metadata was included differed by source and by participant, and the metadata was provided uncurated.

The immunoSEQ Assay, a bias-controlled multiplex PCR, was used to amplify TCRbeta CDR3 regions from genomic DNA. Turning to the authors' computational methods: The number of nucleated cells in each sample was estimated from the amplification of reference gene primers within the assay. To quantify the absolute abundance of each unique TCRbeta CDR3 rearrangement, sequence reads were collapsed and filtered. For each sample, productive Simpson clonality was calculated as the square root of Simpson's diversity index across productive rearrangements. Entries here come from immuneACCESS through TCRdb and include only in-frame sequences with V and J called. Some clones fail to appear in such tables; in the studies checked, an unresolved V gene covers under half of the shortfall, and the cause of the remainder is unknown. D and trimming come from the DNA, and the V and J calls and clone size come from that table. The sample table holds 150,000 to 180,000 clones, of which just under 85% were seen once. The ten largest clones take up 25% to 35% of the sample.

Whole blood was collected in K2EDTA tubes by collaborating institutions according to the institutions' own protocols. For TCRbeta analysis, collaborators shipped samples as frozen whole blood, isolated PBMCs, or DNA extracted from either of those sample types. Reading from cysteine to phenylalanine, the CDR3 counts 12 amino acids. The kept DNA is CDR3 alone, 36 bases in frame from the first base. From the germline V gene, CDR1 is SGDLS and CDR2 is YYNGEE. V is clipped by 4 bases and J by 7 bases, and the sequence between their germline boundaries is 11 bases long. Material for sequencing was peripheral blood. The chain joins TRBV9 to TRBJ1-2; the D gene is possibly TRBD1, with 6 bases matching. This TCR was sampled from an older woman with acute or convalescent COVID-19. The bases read TGTGCCAGCAGCCTAGGACAGTTTGGCTACACCTTC. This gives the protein CASSLGQFGYTF.